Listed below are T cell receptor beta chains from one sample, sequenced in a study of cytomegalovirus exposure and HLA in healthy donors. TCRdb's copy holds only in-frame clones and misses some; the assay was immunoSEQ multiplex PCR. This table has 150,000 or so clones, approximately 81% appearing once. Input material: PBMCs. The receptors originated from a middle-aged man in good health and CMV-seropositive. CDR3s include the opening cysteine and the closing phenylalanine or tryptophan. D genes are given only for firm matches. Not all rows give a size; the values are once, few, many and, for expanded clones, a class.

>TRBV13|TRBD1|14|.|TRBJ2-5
TGTGCCAGCAGCTTTATGACAGGGCGCGGGACCCAGTACTTC
CASSFMTGRGTQYF
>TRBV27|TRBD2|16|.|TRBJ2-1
TGTGCCAGCAGTTTCTCGCCTAGCGGGAGTCACAATGAGCAGTTCTTC
CASSFSPSGSHNEQFF
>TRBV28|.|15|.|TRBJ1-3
TGTGCCAGCAGTTCGTTCGGAGGGGCCAGAAACACCATATATTTT
CASSSFGGARNTIYF
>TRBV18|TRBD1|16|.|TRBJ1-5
TGTGCCAGCTCACCCGACAGGGGCACTGGCAATCAGCCCCAGCATTTT
CASSPDRGTGNQPQHF
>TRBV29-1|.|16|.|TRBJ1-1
TGCAGCGTTGACTCTGGCAGGGGTTCGGGCCGCACTGAAGCTTTCTTT
CSVDSGRGSGRTEAFF
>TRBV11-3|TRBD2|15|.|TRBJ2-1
TGTGCCAGCAGCCCGGGACTAGAGCCTTACAATGAGCAGTTCTTC
CASSPGLEPYNEQFF
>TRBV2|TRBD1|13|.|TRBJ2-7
TGTGCCAGCAGAGGGACAGGGTCCCTCGGGCAGTACTTC
CASRGTGSLGQYF
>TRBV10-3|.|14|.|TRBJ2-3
TGTGCCATCTATGCAGGGGCGAGCACAGATACGCAGTATTTT
CAIYAGASTDTQYF
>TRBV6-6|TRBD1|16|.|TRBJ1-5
TGTGCCAGCAGTCCCCGGGACAGGGCGGGGGTTGAGCCCCAGCATTTT
CASSPRDRAGVEPQHF
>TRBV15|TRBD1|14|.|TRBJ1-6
TGTGCCACCAGCCAACGGACAGGCGGATCACCCCTCCACTTT
CATSQRTGGSPLHF
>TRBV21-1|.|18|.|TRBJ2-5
TGTGCCAGCAGCAAAGGTCTTAAGACAGGGGCTCACTCAGAGACCCAGTACTTC
CASSKGLKTGAHSETQYF
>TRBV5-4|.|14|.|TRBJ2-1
TGTGCCAGCAGTTATAGCGGAACCTACAATGAGCAGTTCTTC
CASSYSGTYNEQFF
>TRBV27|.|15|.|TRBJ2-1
TGTGCCAGCAGGGTTAGCGTAAGCTCCTACAATGAGCAGTTCTTC
CASRVSVSSYNEQFF
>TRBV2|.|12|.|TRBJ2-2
TGTGCCAGCAGGGAGGGCACCGGGGAGCTGTTTTTT
CASREGTGELFF
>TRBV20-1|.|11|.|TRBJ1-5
TGCAGTGTCGGCGGGGGTCAGCCCCAGCATTTT
CSVGGGQPQHF
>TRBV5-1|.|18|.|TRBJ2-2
TGCGCCAGCAGCTTGACCAAAGGCAGGCTCGCGAACACCGGGGAGCTGTTTTTT
CASSLTKGRLANTGELFF
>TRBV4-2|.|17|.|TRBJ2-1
TGTGCCAGCAGCCAAGATTTGGCAGGGGAATCCTACAATGAGCAGTTCTTC
CASSQDLAGESYNEQFF
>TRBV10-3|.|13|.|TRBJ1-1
TGTGCCATCAGTAGCCTAGACAACACTGAAGCTTTCTTT
CAISSLDNTEAFF
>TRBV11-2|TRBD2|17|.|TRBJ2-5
TGTGCCAGCAGCCCCCGACTAGCGGGAGGGGTGGGAGAGACCCAGTACTTC
CASSPRLAGGVGETQYF
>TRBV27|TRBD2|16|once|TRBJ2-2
TGTGCCACCCGGGGAAGCGGGAGAACTAACACCGGGGAGCTGTTTTTT
CATRGSGRTNTGELFF
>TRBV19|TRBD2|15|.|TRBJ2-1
TGTGCCAGTAGTATCGAAGGGACTAGCTTCAATGAGCAGTTCTTC
CASSIEGTSFNEQFF
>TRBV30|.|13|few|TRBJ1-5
TGTGCCTGGAGTTCAGGGGTAAATCAGCCCCAGCATTTT
CAWSSGVNQPQHF
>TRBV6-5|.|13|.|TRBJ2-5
TGTGCCAGCAGCTCCCCCGGGGAAGAGACCCAGTACTTC
CASSSPGEETQYF
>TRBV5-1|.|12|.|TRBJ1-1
TGCGCCAGCAGCTTCCCAGATACTGAAGCTTTCTTT
CASSFPDTEAFF
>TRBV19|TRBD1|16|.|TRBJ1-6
TGTGCCAGTAGCTCATGGGGGACAGGGCGTTATTCACCCCTCCACTTT
CASSSWGTGRYSPLHF